This T cell receptor (beta chain) stems from a study of beta chain features in type 1 diabetes. Study-level information: Patients looked much like healthy donors when it came to age, gender and cell yields.

The isolated RNA, all of it, was reverse transcribed, so expressed TCRB transcripts were what got sequenced. Repertoires were generated with immunoSEQ multiplex PCR, while TCRdb's copy carries only in-frame clones and drops some. The sample contains roughly 300,000 clones, about 15% of which appear only once. This clone occurred a few times. Purity exceeded 95% in all sorted populations. V shed 3 bases and J 8 bases; nucleotides not matched to a gene: 9. Per the germline V gene, CDR1 is MGHRA and CDR2 is YSYEKL. The CDR3 loop spans 15 amino acids. Specimen: central memory CD4+ T cells from blood. The chain joins TRBV4-1 to TRBJ2-1; 8 bases fit TRBD1. The source of this sequence is a man in his thirties or forties in good health. Here the CDR3 reads CASSQPGQGGDEQFF. As DNA, the CDR3 is TGCGCCAGCAGCCAGCCCGGACAGGGAGGCGATGAGCAGTTCTTC.